This T cell receptor beta chain was retrieved from a study of identical twins. Donors were all healthy Caucasians. TCRdb called the 5' RACE reads again in MiXCR, with one record for every CDR3 protein. Of 400,000 to 500,000 distinct CDR3 sequences listed, around an eighth are singletons. Regarding the study as a whole: For out-of-frame alpha sequences shared by twins, low generation probability was in excess. Models underestimated out-of-frame TCR alpha sharing in monozygotic twins. Twins shared beta out-of-frame sequences in excess, but this excess was weaker.

This clonotype turned up a few times. Its antigen remains unidentified. The CDR3 covers 15 residues. The junction had 8 bases not matched to a gene; V was cut back by 3 bases and J by 2 bases. Germline V gene data show CDR1 as DFQATT and CDR2 as SNEGSKA (reference sequence). The same data also contributed to another study, on yellow fever vaccine responses in identical twins.

The TCR comes from a woman aged 18-29 years in good health. The sequenced sample was CD4+ T cells sorted from blood. V gene TRBV20-1 combines with J gene TRBJ2-3; 7 nucleotides match TRBD1. The CDR3 is CSARRGPGSTDTQYF. CDR3 nucleotides: TGCAGTGCTAGGAGGGGGCCCGGATCCACAGATACGCAGTATTTT.